The T cell receptor (beta chain) described here comes from a study of T-cell reconstitution after alpha-beta-depleted transplantation in children. Broader study findings: Some patients showed high day-60 TCRbeta diversity, which derived from surviving recipient T cells and thymic progenitors. At around two months after transplant, the alpha-beta T cells were reportedly derived from several hundred expanded clones that came from non-depleted graft cells. One year after transplant, T-cell counts and diversity came mostly from newly produced T cells.

Germline-derived CDR1 and CDR2 are DFQATT and SNEGSKA (reference sequence). Deletions cut 2 bases from V and 2 bases from J, with 12 bases between. The CDR3 covers 14 residues. During its preparation, the TCRbeta library received unique molecular identifiers. TCRdb processed the PCR reads anew with MiXCR; each CDR3 protein has one entry. The table lists under 750,000 distinct CDR3 sequences, approximately 22% of them singletons, with 11% to 15% in the top ten. A few counts support this clonotype. Its antigen is still unknown. This chain links TRBV20-1 with TRBJ2-5; possibly TRBD1 or TRBD2 for D (6 bases each). This clonotype originated in a boy less than two years old who had a stem cell transplant for acute myeloid leukemia, so the T cells may come from the graft donor. Source: PBMCs, mostly from graft donor cells, taken 360 days after TCRalphabeta/CD19-depleted stem cell transplant. CDR3 in DNA: TGCAGTGCTAGACGGGGGCCCCAACAAGAGACCCAGTACTTC. This gives the protein CSARRGPQQETQYF.